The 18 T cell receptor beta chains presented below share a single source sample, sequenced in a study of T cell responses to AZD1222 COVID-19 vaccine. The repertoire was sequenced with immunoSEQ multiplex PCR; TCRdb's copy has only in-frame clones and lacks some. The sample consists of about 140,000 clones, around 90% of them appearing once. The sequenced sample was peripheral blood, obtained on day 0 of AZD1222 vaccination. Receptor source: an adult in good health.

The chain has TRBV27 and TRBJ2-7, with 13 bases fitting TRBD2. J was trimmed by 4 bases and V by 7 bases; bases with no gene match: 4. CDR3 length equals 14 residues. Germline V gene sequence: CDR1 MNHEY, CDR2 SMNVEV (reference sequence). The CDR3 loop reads CASMLTSGRYEQYF. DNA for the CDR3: TGTGCCAGCATGCTGACTAGCGGGAGGTACGAGCAGTACTTC.

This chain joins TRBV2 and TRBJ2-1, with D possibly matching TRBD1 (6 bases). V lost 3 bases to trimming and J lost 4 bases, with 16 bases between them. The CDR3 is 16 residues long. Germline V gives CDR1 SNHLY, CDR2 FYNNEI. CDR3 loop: CASSDRGQPRYNEQFF. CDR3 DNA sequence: TGTGCCAGCAGTGACAGAGGACAGCCGAGGTACAATGAGCAGTTCTTC.

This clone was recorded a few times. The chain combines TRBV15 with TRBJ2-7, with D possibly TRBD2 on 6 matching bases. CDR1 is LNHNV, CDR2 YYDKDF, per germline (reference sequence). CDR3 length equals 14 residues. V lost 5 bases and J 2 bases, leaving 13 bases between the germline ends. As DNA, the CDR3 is TGTGCCACCAGCGGGGGGACGGAGCCCTACGAGCAGTACTTC. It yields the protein CATSGGTEPYEQYF.

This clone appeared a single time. In nucleotides, the CDR3 is TGTGCCAGCAGTTCTGGGGCAGGGGGCGAGGCAGATACGCAGTATTTT. Its protein is CASSSGAGGEADTQYF. The chain joins TRBV28 to TRBJ2-3; the match to TRBD1 covers 8 bases. The V and J ends lost 4 bases and 4 bases, in that order; junction bases with no gene match: 10. Germline CDR1 MDHEN, CDR2 SYDVKM. This CDR3 is built from 16 residues.

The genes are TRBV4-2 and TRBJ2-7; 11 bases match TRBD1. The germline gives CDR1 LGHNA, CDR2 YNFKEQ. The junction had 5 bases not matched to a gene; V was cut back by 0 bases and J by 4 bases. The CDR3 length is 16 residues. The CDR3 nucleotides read TGTGCCAGCAGCCAAGATGAAGGGACAGGGGGTTACGAGCAGTACTTC. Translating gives CASSQDEGTGGYEQYF.

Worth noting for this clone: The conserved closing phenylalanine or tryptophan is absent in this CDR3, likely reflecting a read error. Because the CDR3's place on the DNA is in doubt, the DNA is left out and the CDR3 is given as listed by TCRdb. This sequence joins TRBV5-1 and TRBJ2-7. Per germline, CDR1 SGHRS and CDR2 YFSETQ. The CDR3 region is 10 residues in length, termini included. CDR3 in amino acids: CASKDHSTDR.

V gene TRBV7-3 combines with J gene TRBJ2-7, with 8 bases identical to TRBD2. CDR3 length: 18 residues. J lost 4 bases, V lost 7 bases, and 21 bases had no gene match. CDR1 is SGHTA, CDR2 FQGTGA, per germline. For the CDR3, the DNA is TGTGCCAGCATCCCAACCCCGGGGGTAAGCGGGAGAGGTTACGAGCAGTACTTC. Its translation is CASIPTPGVSGRGYEQYF. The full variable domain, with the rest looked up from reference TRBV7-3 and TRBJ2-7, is GAGVSQTPSNKVTEKGKYVELRCDPISGHTALYWYRQSLGQGPEFLIYFQGTGAADDSGLPNDRFFAVRPEGSVSTLKIQRTERGDSAVYLCASIPTPGVSGRGYEQYFGPGTRLTVT.

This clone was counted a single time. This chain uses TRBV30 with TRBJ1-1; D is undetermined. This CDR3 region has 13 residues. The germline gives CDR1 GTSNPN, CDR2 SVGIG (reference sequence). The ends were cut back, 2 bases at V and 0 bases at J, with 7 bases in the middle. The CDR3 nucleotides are TGTGCCTGGAGTCAGAATATGAACACTGAAGCTTTCTTT. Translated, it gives CAWSQNMNTEAFF.

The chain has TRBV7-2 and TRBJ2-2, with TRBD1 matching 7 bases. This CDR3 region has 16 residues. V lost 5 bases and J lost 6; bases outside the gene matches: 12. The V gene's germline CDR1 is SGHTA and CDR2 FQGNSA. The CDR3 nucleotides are TGTGCCAGCAGCCTGGGACAGCTCCTGGGGGCCGGGGAGCTGTTTTTT. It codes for CASSLGQLLGAGELFF.

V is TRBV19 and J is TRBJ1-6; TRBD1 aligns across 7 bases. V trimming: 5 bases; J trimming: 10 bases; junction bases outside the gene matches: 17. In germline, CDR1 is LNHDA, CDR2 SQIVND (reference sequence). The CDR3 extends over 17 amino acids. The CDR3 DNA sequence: TGTGCCAGTAGTCCTCCCACAGGGGAGGGCGTCTCGTCACCCCTCCACTTT. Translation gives CASSPPTGEGVSSPLHF. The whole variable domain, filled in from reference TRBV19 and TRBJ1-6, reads DGGITQSPKYLFRKEGQNVTLSCEQNLNHDAMYWYRQDPGQGLRLIYYSQIVNDFQKGDIAEGYSVSREKKESFPLTVTSAQKNPTAFYLCASSPPTGEGVSSPLHFGNGTRLTVT.

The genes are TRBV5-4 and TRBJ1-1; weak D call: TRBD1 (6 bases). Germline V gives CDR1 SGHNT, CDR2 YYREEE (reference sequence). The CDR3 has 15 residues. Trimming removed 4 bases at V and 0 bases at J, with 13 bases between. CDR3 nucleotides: TGTGCCAGCAGCCGGGCAGGGGCGCTGAACACTGAAGCTTTCTTT. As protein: CASSRAGALNTEAFF.

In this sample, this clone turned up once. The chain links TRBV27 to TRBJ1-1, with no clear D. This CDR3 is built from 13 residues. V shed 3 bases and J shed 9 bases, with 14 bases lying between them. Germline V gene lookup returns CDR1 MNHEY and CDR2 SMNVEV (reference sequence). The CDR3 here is CASSFRQMSKAFF. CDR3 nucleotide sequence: TGTGCCAGCAGTTTCCGGCAGATGAGTAAAGCTTTCTTT.

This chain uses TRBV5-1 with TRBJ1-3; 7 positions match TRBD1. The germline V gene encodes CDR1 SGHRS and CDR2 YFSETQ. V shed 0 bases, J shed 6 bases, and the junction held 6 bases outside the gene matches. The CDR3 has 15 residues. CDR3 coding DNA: TGCGCCAGCAGCTTGGCACAGGGGCTTTCAAACACCATATATTTT. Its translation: CASSLAQGLSNTIYF. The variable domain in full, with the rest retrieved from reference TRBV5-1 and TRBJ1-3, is KAGVTQTPRYLIKTRGQQVTLSCSPISGHRSVSWYQQTPGQGLQFLFEYFSETQRNKGNFPGRFSGRQFSNSRSEMNVSTLELGDSALYLCASSLAQGLSNTIYFGEGSWLTVV.

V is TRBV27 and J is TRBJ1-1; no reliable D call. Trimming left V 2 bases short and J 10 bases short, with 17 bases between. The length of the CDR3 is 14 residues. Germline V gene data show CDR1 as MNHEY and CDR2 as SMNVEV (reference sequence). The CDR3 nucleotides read TGTGCCAGCAGTTTAAACAGCATGTTCGACGGAGCTTTCTTT. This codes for CASSLNSMFDGAFF.

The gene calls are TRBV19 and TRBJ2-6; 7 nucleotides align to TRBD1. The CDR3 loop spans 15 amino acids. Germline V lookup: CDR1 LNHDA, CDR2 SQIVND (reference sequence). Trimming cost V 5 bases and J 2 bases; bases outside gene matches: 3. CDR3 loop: CASSPQGAGANVLTF. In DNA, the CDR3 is TGTGCCAGTAGTCCGCAGGGGGCTGGGGCCAACGTCCTGACTTTC. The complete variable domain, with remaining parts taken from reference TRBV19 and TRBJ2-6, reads DGGITQSPKYLFRKEGQNVTLSCEQNLNHDAMYWYRQDPGQGLRLIYYSQIVNDFQKGDIAEGYSVSREKKESFPLTVTSAQKNPTAFYLCASSPQGAGANVLTFGAGSRLTVL.

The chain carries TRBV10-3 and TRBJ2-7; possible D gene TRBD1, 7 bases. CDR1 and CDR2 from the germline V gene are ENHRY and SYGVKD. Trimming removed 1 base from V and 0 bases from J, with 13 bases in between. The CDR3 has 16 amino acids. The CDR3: CAISEWRGQSSYEQYF. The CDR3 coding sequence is TGTGCCATCAGTGAGTGGAGGGGGCAAAGCTCCTACGAGCAGTACTTC.

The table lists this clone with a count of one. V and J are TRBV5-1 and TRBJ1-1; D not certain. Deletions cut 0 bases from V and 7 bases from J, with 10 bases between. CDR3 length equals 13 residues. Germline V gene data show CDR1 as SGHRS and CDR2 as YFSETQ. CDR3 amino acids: CASSLGPGDEAFF. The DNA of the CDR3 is TGCGCCAGCAGCTTGGGCCCAGGAGATGAAGCTTTCTTT. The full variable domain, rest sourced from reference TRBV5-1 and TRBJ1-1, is KAGVTQTPRYLIKTRGQQVTLSCSPISGHRSVSWYQQTPGQGLQFLFEYFSETQRNKGNFPGRFSGRQFSNSRSEMNVSTLELGDSALYLCASSLGPGDEAFFGQGTRLTVV.

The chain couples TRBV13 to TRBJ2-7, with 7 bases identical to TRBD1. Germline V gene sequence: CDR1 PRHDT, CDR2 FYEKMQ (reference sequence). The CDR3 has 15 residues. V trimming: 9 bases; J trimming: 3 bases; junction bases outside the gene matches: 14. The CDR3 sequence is CASTSVRQGIYEQYF. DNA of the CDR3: TGTGCCAGTACCTCGGTTCGACAGGGCATCTACGAGCAGTACTTC. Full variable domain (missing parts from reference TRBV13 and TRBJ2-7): AAGVIQSPRHLIKEKRETATLKCYPIPRHDTVYWYQQGPGQDPQFLISFYEKMQSDKGSIPDRFSAQQFSDYHSELNMSSLELGDSALYFCASTSVRQGIYEQYFGPGTRLTVT.